These 11 T cell receptor beta chains were sequenced from one sample in a study of radiation and T cells in renal cell carcinoma. Profiled with immunoSEQ multiplex PCR; TCRdb holds only in-frame clones, not every one. The table shows about 77,000 clones, with less than 90% occurring only once. The time point here: blood 4 weeks post-SBRT, at nephrectomy. The treatment was: 15 Gy SBRT to primary tumor, nephrectomy 4 weeks later. This material consisted of blood, taken from a patient whose treatment included radiotherapy and nephrectomy. The source of these receptors is a woman in her fifties or sixties with renal cell carcinoma.

The gene calls are TRBV27 and TRBJ1-1; TRBD1 matches at 10 bases. CDR3 length: 16 residues. The V and J ends lost 5 bases and 0 bases, in that order; junction bases with no gene match: 6. Per the germline V gene, CDR1 is MNHEY and CDR2 is SMNVEV (reference sequence). DNA for the CDR3: TGTGCCAGCAGTCGGACAGGGGGAGAAGTGAACACTGAAGCTTTCTTT. It specifies CASSRTGGEVNTEAFF.

V usage is TRBV29-1 and J usage is TRBJ2-3, with 10 bases aligning to TRBD2. This CDR3 comprises 17 residues. CDR1 is SQVTM and CDR2 is ANQGSEA in the germline V gene. Trimming took 4 bases from V and 2 from J; bases not matched to a gene: 12. The CDR3 spells CSVGGGRLAGSTDTQYF. The CDR3 bases are TGCAGCGTTGGGGGTGGGAGACTAGCGGGCTCCACAGATACGCAGTATTTT.

This chain connects TRBV11-3 to TRBJ2-7, with D perhaps being TRBD1 or TRBD2 (5 bases each). V was cut by 4 bases and J by 8 bases, with 15 bases left in between. Germline CDR1 is SGHNT and CDR2 is YENEEA. The CDR3 is 13 amino acids. CDR3 amino acids: CASSSAVQGQQYF. For the CDR3, the DNA is TGTGCCAGCAGCTCAGCGGTTCAGGGCCAGCAGTACTTC.

The chain joins TRBV14 to TRBJ2-7; D is ambiguous. The CDR3 consists of 15 residues. Germline CDR1 reads SGHDN; CDR2 reads FVKESK. V was shortened by 5 bases and J by 3 bases, with 17 bases between the two germline ends. CDR3 DNA sequence: TGTGCCAGCAGCGCGGACGGGCTGGGGTACTACGAGCAGTACTTC. Its protein is CASSADGLGYYEQYF.

V and J are TRBV10-3 and TRBJ1-2, with 9 bases that match TRBD1. V dropped 5 bases and J dropped 3; count of bases not matched to a gene: 7. Germline CDR1 reads ENHRY; CDR2 reads SYGVKD. CDR3 size: 15 residues. DNA for the CDR3: TGTGCCATCAGTAGAGACAGGGGGGGAGACTATGGCTACACCTTC. Translation: CAISRDRGGDYGYTF.

The chain combines TRBV25-1 with TRBJ1-1; no definite D call. Trimming removed 0 bases at V and 0 bases at J, with 2 bases between. The germline gives CDR1 MGHDK, CDR2 SYGVNS. The CDR3 has 13 residues. The CDR3 here is CASSEYVNTEAFF. CDR3 sequence (DNA): TGTGCCAGCAGTGAATACGTGAACACTGAAGCTTTCTTT.

CDR3 amino acids: CASSNGQRTDTQYF. The CDR3 DNA reads as TGTGCCAGCAGTAATGGACAGCGCACAGATACGCAGTATTTT. This chain uses TRBV2 with TRBJ2-3; D might be TRBD1 (6 bases). V was pared by 5 bases and J by 1 base, with 10 bases between. CDR1 is SNHLY and CDR2 is FYNNEI in the germline V gene. The CDR3 covers 14 residues.

To note about this clone: Other DNA sequences from this sample encode an identical CDR3 as well. The CDR3 DNA sequence: TGTGCCAGCAGCCAAGAGGGGCAGGGAAACTATGGCTACACCTTC. Translation gives CASSQEGQGNYGYTF. The chain has TRBV4-2 and TRBJ1-2; D might be TRBD1 (5 bases). Germline lookup yields CDR1 LGHNA and CDR2 YNFKEQ. This CDR3 region has 15 residues. V lost 0 bases and J lost 2, with 10 bases in between.

The CDR3 spells CASISSPRNYGYTF. CDR3 nucleotides: TGTGCCAGCATTTCTTCTCCGAGGAACTATGGCTACACCTTC. The chain has TRBV28 and TRBJ1-2, with D uncertain. The V and J ends lost 7 bases and 2 bases respectively, with 14 bases between them. The CDR3 runs 14 residues. CDR1 MDHEN and CDR2 SYDVKM come from the germline V gene.

The V call is TRBV15, the J call TRBJ2-7; tentatively, D is TRBD1 or TRBD2 (6 bases each). Germline V gene data show CDR1 as LNHNV and CDR2 as YYDKDF (reference sequence). The CDR3 runs 15 residues. Deletions cut 4 bases from V and 2 bases from J, with 15 bases between. CDR3 protein: CATSTIARGPYEQYF. CDR3 DNA sequence: TGTGCCACCAGCACAATCGCCCGGGGGCCCTACGAGCAGTACTTC. The entire variable domain, with the rest obtained from reference TRBV15 and TRBJ2-7, is as follows: DAMVIQNPRYQVTQFGKPVTLSCSQTLNHNVMYWYQQKSSQAPKLLFHYYDKDFNNEADTPDNFQSRRPNTSFCFLDIRSPGLGDTAMYLCATSTIARGPYEQYFGPGTRLTVT.

Here the CDR3 reads CASSVLGQGGSSYEQYF. The CDR3 DNA sequence: TGTGCCAGCAGTGTGTTGGGACAGGGAGGTAGCTCCTACGAGCAGTACTTC. V gene TRBV2 combines with J gene TRBJ2-7; 9 bases line up with TRBD1. Germline V CDR1 and CDR2: SNHLY, FYNNEI. This CDR3 comprises 17 residues. V was clipped by 4 bases and J by 0 bases; unmatched bases: 10.